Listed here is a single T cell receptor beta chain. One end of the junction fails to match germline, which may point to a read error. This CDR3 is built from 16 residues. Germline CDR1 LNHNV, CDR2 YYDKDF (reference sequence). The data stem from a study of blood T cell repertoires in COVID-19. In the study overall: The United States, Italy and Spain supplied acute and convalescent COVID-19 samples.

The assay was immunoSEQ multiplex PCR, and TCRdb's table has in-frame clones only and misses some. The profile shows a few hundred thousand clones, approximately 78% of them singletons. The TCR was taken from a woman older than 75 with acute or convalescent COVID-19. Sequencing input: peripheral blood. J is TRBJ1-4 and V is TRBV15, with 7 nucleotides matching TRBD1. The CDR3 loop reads CATSSDRATTNEKLFF. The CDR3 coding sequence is TGTGCCACCAGCAGTGACAGGGCCACAACTAATGAAAAATTGTTTTTT.